A selection of T cell receptor beta chains follows, all from one sample in a study of CD8 T cells in ankylosing spondylitis. TCRdb independently ran MiXCR on the 5' RACE reads; one entry per CDR3 protein. The repertoire includes approximately 540,000 distinct CDR3 sequences, about 13% of them detected once, and about 6.5% sits in the top ten. The sample taken for sequencing was blood, either unsorted or a sorted T cell fraction (not recorded which). These receptors came from a male donor with ankylosing spondylitis. Each CDR3 is given with its conserved first and last residue. The D gene is left open where the match is weak. A clone size is listed for some rows: how often the clone was seen (once, few, many), or a class if it is expanded.

d_call j_call v_call clone_size cdr3_aa cdr3_nt
. TRBJ1-6 TRBV12-3/TRBV12-4 few CASSPRPGGSPLHF TGTGCCAGCAGTCCCCGGCCCGGGGGTTCACCCCTCCACTTT
. TRBJ1-2 TRBV5-6 many CASSLADHGGYTF TGTGCCAGCAGCTTGGCGGACCATGGGGGCTACACCTTC
TRBD2 TRBJ2-7 TRBV7-2 . CASRASSGSSYEQYF TGTGCCAGCAGGGCCTCTAGCGGGAGCTCCTACGAGCAGTACTTC
TRBD2 TRBJ2-1 TRBV29-1 . CSVAPAGGTNEQFF TGCAGCGTTGCCCCAGCGGGAGGGACGAATGAGCAGTTCTTC
. TRBJ1-4 TRBV5-1 few CASSGEGYTNEKLFF TGCGCCAGCAGCGGGGAGGGCTATACTAATGAAAAACTGTTTTTT
. TRBJ1-2 TRBV12-3/TRBV12-4 . CASSSPSPNRGTLF TGTGCCAGCAGTTCTCCCAGCCCCAATCGAGGTACTCTCTTC
TRBD2 TRBJ2-1 TRBV12-3/TRBV12-4 many CASTPEYGGSSYNEQFF TGTGCCAGCACCCCTGAATATGGCGGGAGTTCCTACAATGAGCAGTTCTTC
. TRBJ2-1 TRBV7-9 few CASRPHRGEGSYNEQFF TGTGCCAGCAGGCCCCATCGAGGGGAAGGTTCCTACAATGAGCAGTTCTTC
. TRBJ2-6 TRBV7-9 many CASSLGGPGANVLTF TGTGCCAGCAGCTTGGGAGGTCCTGGGGCCAACGTCCTGACTTTC
TRBD2 TRBJ2-5 TRBV25-1 . CASSFGRAEETQYF TGTGCCAGCAGTTTCGGGAGGGCCGAAGAGACCCAGTACTTC
. TRBJ2-1 TRBV12-5 . CASGPASGLYNEQFF TGTGCTAGTGGCCCGGCGAGCGGGCTATACAATGAGCAGTTCTTC
. TRBJ2-7 TRBV3-1 . CASSQGVPGTYQQYF TGTGCCAGCAGCCAAGGGGTTCCTGGGACCTACCAGCAGTACTTC
TRBD1 TRBJ1-5 TRBV7-2 many CASSLRQGAIQPQHF TGTGCCAGCAGCTTACGGCAGGGGGCGATTCAGCCCCAGCATTTT
. TRBJ1-1 TRBV14 many CASSQAWGTEAFF TGTGCCAGCAGCCAAGCTTGGGGGACTGAAGCTTTCTTT
. TRBJ2-7 TRBV6-1 few CASREGDGFSTYEQYF TGTGCCAGCCGAGAAGGGGACGGATTTTCTACCTACGAGCAGTACTTC
TRBD2 TRBJ2-3 TRBV20-1 few CSAISLAGNTDTQYF TGCAGTGCTATATCACTAGCGGGGAACACAGATACGCAGTATTTT
TRBD2 TRBJ2-1 TRBV30 . CAWTSGNNYNEQFF TGTGCCTGGACTAGCGGTAACAACTACAATGAGCAGTTCTTC
. TRBJ1-2 TRBV20-1 . CSASPTGYDRSYGYTF TGCAGTGCTAGCCCCACTGGATATGACAGGTCTTATGGCTACACCTTC
. TRBJ2-7 TRBV7-2 . CASSPGAVNYEQYF TGTGCCAGCAGCCCCGGAGCGGTTAACTACGAGCAGTACTTC
. TRBJ2-3 TRBV20-1 few CSARVVVPGRGADTQYF TGCAGTGCTAGAGTAGTGGTTCCAGGCCGGGGCGCAGATACGCAGTATTTT
. TRBJ2-7 TRBV12-3/TRBV12-4 . CASSPTGFHEQYF TGTGCCAGCAGTCCGACAGGTTTCCACGAGCAGTACTTC
. TRBJ1-5 TRBV2 many CASTDSDNQPQHF TGTGCCAGCACGGATTCGGACAATCAGCCCCAGCATTTT
. TRBJ1-5 TRBV6-1 . CASSVRDGSNQPQHF TGTGCCAGCAGTGTCCGGGACGGTAGCAATCAGCCCCAGCATTTT
. TRBJ2-7 TRBV20-1 . CSARALGSSYEQYF TGCAGTGCTAGGGCCCTCGGGAGCTCCTACGAGCAGTACTTC
. TRBJ2-3 TRBV20-1 many CSAIRDTDTQYF TGCAGTGCTATTAGGGACACAGATACGCAGTATTTT
. TRBJ1-1 TRBV29-1 . CSVTTGGSSEAFF TGCAGCGTCACCACGGGGGGCAGCTCTGAAGCTTTCTTT
TRBD2 TRBJ2-3 TRBV27 . CASSRSGRNTDTQYF TGTGCCAGCAGCCGAAGCGGGAGGAACACAGATACGCAGTATTTT
. TRBJ2-7 TRBV12-3/TRBV12-4 . CASSFGILYEQYF TGTGCCAGCAGTTTTGGCATATTATACGAGCAGTACTTC
. TRBJ1-6 TRBV12-3/TRBV12-4 many CASSLSPVKTLHF TGTGCCAGCAGCCTCAGTCCCGTTAAAACCCTCCACTTT
TRBD2 TRBJ2-1 TRBV7-2 . CASTLAGGLENEQFF TGTGCCAGCACACTAGCGGGAGGGCTCGAGAATGAGCAGTTCTTC
TRBD2 TRBJ2-5 TRBV2 . CASSRTSGKSQETQYF TGTGCCAGCTCCCGGACTAGCGGGAAGAGCCAAGAGACCCAGTACTTC
. TRBJ2-3 TRBV7-8 . CASSPHRLASTDTQYF TGTGCCAGCAGTCCTCACCGCCTAGCTAGCACAGATACGCAGTATTTT
TRBD1 TRBJ1-3 TRBV20-1 few CSATTGTGNSGNTIYF TGCAGTGCTACCACTGGGACAGGGAACTCTGGAAACACCATATATTTT
. TRBJ2-7 TRBV11-2 many CASSPIGRGRRTTSSYEQYF TGTGCCAGCAGCCCAATCGGTCGGGGGAGGCGGACTACGTCCTCCTACGAGCAGTACTTC
. TRBJ1-1 TRBV20-1 once CRGGTAQGGAFF TGCAGGGGGGGTACAGCTCAGGGAGGCGCTTTCTTT